The 2 T cell receptor beta chains given below trace back to one sample, sequenced in a study of T cells in women clearing cervical HPV infection. TCRdb's table, derived via immunoSEQ multiplex PCR, lists solely in-frame clones and lacks some. This sample's table has around 22,000 clones. Sequenced sample: blood buffy coat. These receptors were taken from a woman between 18 and 70 years old with a cervical HPV16 infection that either progressed to CIN3+ or cleared (not recorded which).

Its frequency marks this clone as medium-sized. The read gets to within 3 residues of the CDR3 end, and the germline J gene fills in the rest. V gene TRBV19 combines with J gene TRBJ2-3; D may be TRBD2 (5 bases). Between the trimmed V and J ends, which lost 10 bases and 1 base, there was a span of 15 bases. The germline V gene encodes CDR1 LNHDA and CDR2 SQIVND (reference sequence). This CDR3 has 14 residues. The CDR3 sequence: CATQLVGGTDTQYF. The sequenced CDR3 bases are TGTGCCACCCAACTAGTCGGAGGCACAGATACG.

Comments on this clone: The read terminates 3 residues ahead of where the CDR3 ends, so the germline J gene completes it. V and J are TRBV19 and TRBJ1-2, with D possibly matching TRBD1 (6 bases). In germline, CDR1 is LNHDA, CDR2 SQIVND (reference sequence). The CDR3 has 14 amino acids. CDR3 loop: CASSIDRTVDGYTF. The DNA read from the CDR3 is TGTGCCAGTAGTATAGATCGGACAGTAGACGGC.